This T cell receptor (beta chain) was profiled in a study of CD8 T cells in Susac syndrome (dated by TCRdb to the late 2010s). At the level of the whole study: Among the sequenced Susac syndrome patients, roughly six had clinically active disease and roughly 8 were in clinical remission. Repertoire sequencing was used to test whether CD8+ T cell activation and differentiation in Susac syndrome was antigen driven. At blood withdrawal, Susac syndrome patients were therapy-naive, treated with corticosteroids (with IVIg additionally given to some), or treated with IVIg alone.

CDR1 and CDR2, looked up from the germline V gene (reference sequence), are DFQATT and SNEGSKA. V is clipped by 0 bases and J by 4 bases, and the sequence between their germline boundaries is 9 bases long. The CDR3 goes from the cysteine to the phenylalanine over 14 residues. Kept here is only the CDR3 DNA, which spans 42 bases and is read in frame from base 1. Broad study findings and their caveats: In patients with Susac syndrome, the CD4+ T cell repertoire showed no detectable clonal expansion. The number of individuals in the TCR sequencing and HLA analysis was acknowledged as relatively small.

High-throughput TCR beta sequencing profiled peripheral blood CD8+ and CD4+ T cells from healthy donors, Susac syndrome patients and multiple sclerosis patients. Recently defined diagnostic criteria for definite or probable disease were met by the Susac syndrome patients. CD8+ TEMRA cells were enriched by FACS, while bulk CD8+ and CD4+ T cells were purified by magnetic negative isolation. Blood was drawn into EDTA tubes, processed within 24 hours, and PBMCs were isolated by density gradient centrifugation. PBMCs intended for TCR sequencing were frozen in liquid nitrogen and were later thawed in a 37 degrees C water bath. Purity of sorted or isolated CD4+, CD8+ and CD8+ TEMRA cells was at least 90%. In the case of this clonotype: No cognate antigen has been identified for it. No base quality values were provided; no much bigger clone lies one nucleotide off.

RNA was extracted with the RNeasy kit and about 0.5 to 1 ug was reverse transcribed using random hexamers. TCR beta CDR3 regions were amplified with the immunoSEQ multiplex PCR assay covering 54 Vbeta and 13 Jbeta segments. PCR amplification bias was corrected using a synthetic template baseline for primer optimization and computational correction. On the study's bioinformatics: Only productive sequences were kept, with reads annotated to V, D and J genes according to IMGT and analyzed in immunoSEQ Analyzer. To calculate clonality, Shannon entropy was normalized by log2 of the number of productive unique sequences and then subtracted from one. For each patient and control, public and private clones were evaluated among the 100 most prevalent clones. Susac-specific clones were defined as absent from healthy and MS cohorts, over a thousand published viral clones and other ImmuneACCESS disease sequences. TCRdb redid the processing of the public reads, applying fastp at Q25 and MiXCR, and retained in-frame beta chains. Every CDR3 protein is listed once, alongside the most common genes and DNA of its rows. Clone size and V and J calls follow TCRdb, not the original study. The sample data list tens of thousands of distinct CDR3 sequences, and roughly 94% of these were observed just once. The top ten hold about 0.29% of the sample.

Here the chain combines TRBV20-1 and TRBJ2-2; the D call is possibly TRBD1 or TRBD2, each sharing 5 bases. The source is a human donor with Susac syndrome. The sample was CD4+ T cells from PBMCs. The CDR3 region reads CSARDNGATGELFF. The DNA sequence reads TGCAGTGCTAGAGATAACGGGGCCACCGGGGAGCTGTTTTTT.